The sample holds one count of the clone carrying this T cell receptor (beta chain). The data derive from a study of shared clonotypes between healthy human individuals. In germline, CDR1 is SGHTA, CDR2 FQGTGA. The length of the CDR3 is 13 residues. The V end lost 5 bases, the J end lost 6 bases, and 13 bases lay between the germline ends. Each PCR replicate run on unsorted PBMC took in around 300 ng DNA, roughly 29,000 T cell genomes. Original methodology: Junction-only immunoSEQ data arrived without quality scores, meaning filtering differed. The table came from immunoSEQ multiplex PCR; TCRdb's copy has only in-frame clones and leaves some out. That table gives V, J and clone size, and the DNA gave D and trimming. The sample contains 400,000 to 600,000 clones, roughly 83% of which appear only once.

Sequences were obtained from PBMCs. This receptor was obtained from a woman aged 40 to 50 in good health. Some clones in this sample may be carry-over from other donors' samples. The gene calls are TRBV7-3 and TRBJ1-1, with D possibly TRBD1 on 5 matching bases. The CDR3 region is CASSPGPTSEAFF. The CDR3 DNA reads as TGTGCCAGCAGCCCGGGACCGACTTCTGAAGCTTTCTTT.